A selection of T cell receptor beta chains follows, all from one sample in a study of T-cell reconstitution after alpha-beta-depleted transplantation in children. One entry per CDR3 protein, called by TCRdb with MiXCR from the PCR reads. The sample includes 500,000 to 750,000 distinct CDR3 sequences, around 27% of them seen just once. The sequencing here drew on PBMCs, taken before TCRalphabeta/CD19-depleted stem cell transplant. The receptors shown here come from a boy younger than two with Wiskott-Aldrich syndrome, due to receive a stem cell transplant. The CDR3 runs from the conserved cysteine through the conserved F or W. The D gene is left open where the match is weak. The size of a clone is reported for some rows only, either as once, few or many, or as a class for expanded clones.

TGTGCCATCAGTGAGTTTTTAGCGGGAGTCGTGACAGATACGCAGTATTTT CAISEFLAGVVTDTQYF - TRBV10-3 TRBD2 TRBJ2-3
TGCAGTGCTAGGGGGCTCTCCTACAATGAGCAGTTCTTC CSARGLSYNEQFF - TRBV20-1 - TRBJ2-1
TGTGCCACCAGCTTGACTAGCAGCAATGAGCAGTTCTTC CATSLTSSNEQFF few TRBV15 TRBD2 TRBJ2-1
TGTGCCAGCAGTTCTGGGCCCCAGGGCTACACCTTC CASSSGPQGYTF few TRBV6-2/TRBV6-3 - TRBJ1-2
TGTGCCAGCAGCCTAGCGGGACAGGGGTATGGCGAGCAGTACTTC CASSLAGQGYGEQYF - TRBV14 TRBD1 TRBJ2-7
TGCAGTGCTTCGCAGGGGGTCCAGCCCCAGCATTTT CSASQGVQPQHF few TRBV20-1 TRBD1 TRBJ1-5
TGTGCCAGCAGCAATTCCCAGGACACAGATACGCAGTATTTT CASSNSQDTDTQYF - TRBV6-1 - TRBJ2-3
TGCGCCAGCACCTTTGGGGGGGGGCGCAGGGTCAACACTGAAGCTTTCTTT CASTFGGGRRVNTEAFF few TRBV5-1 - TRBJ1-1
TGCAGTGCTAGGCCGGGGGATAGCTCCTACAATGAGCAGTTCTTC CSARPGDSSYNEQFF - TRBV20-1 - TRBJ2-1
TGTGCCAGCAGCTTGGACGGTTTGGGAGACACTGAAGCTTTCTTT CASSLDGLGDTEAFF - TRBV5-6 - TRBJ1-1
TGCGCCAGCCCGGAGGGGCAATCCTACGAGCAGTACTTC CASPEGQSYEQYF few TRBV5-1 - TRBJ2-7
TGTGCCAGCATGAGCGGGAGGGGGGAGACCCAGTACTTC CASMSGRGETQYF - TRBV27 TRBD2 TRBJ2-5
TGTGCCAGCAGCTCGGGAACCTCGACTAGCGGGAGGAGTGAGCAGTTCTTC CASSSGTSTSGRSEQFF - TRBV7-6 TRBD2 TRBJ2-1
TGTGCCAGCAGTTTAGGAGGGGGGTCTAGAGAAAAACTGTTTTTT CASSLGGGSREKLFF few TRBV12-3/TRBV12-4 - TRBJ1-4
TGCGCCAGCAGCTTGGTTCGGTGGATCTACAATGAGCAGTTCTTC CASSLVRWIYNEQFF - TRBV5-1 - TRBJ2-1
TGTGCCAGCAGCCAAGATCGAGGCGGGTCACAGACCCAGTACTTC CASSQDRGGSQTQYF - TRBV14 - TRBJ2-5